This T cell receptor beta chain was observed in a study of CD8+ T cells in alopecia areata. The sample holds a few counts of this clone. It was cDNA, reverse transcribed from extracted RNA, that served as the sequencing template. The protocol was immunoSEQ multiplex PCR, while the TCRdb copy is restricted to in-frame clones and leaves out a portion. The data contain about 220,000 clones, about 50% of them seen just once; the ten biggest clones take up about 1.6%. CDR1 and CDR2 from the germline V gene are SGDLS and YYNGEE. The CDR3 extends over 15 amino acids. The V and J ends lost 2 bases and 4 bases respectively, with 10 bases between them. Documented treatment: oral pan-JAK inhibitor, 5-10 mg twice daily.

The gene calls are TRBV9 and TRBJ1-6; D not certain. Sample: CD4+ T cells sorted from blood, taken at week 4, from a patient treated with tofacitinib. This receptor was obtained from a human donor with alopecia areata. CDR3 amino acids: CASSVDGTYNSPLHF. The CDR3 bases are TGTGCCAGCAGCGTTGACGGAACGTATAATTCACCCCTCCACTTT.